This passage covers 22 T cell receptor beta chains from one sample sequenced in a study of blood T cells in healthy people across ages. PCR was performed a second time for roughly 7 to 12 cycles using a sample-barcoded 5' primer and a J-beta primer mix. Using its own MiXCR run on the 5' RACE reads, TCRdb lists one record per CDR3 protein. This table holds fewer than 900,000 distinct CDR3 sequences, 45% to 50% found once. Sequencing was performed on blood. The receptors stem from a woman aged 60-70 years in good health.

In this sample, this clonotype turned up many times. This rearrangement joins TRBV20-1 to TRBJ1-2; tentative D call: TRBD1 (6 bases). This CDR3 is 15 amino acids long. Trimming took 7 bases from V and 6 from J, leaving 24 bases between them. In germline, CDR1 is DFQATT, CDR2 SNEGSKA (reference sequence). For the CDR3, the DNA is TGCAGTGTTCGAAACGAAATACAGGGTGGCGATGGCTACACCTTC. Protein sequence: CSVRNEIQGGDGYTF.

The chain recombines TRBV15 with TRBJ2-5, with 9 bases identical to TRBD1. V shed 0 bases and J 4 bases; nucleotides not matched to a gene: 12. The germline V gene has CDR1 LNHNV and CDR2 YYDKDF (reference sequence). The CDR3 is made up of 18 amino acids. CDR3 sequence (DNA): TGTGCCACCAGCAGAGATCTTTCCGGACAGGGGTCTCCAGAGACCCAGTACTTC. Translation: CATSRDLSGQGSPETQYF.

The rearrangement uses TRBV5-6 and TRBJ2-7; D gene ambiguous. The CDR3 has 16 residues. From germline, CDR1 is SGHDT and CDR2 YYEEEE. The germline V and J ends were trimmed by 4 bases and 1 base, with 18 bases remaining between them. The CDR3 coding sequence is TGTGCCAGCAGCCCCCGTCGGGTGTTAGGGTCCTACGAGCAGTACTTC. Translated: CASSPRRVLGSYEQYF.

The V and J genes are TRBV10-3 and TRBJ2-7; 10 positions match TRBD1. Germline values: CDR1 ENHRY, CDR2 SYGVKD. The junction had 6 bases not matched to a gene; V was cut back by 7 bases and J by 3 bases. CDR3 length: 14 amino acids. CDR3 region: CAITRTGGSYEQYF. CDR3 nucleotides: TGTGCCATCACTCGGACAGGGGGGAGCTACGAGCAGTACTTC.

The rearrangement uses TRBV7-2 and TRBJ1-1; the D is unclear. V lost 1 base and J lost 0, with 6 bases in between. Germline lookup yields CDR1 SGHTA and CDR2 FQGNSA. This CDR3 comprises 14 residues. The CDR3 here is CASSLEWVNTEAFF. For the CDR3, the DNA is TGTGCCAGCAGCTTAGAATGGGTGAACACTGAAGCTTTCTTT.

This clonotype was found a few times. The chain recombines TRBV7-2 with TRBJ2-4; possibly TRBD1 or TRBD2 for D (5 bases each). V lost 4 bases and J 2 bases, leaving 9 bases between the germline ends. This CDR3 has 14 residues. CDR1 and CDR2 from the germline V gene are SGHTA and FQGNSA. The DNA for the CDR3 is TGTGCCAGCAGCTATGGGGGATCCAAAAACATTCAGTACTTC. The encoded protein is CASSYGGSKNIQYF.

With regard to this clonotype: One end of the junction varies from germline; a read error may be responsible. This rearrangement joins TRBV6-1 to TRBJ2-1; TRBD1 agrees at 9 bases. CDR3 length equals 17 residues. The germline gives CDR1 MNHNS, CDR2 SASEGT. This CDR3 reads CASTNRLDRGRYNEQLF. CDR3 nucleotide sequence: TGTGCCAGCACTAATAGACTGGACAGGGGTCGGTACAATGAGCAGTTATTC.

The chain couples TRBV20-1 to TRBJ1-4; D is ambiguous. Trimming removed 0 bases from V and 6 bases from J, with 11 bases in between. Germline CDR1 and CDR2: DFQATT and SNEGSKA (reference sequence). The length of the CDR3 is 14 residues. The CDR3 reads CSARDSRFYEKLFF. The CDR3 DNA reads TGCAGTGCTAGAGATAGCAGATTTTATGAAAAACTGTTTTTT.

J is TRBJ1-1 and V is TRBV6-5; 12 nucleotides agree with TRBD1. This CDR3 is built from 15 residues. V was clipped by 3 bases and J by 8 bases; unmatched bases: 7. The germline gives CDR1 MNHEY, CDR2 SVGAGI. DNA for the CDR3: TGTGCCAGCAGTTATTCCGGGACAGGGGGCGCGGAAGCTTTCTTT. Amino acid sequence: CASSYSGTGGAEAFF.

The CDR3 DNA is TGCGCCAGCAGCCAAAGCTTATCTAGCGTCTACGAGCAGTACTTC. Its protein is CASSQSLSSVYEQYF. The chain joins TRBV4-1 to TRBJ2-7, with a tentative D call TRBD2 (6 bases). The CDR3 loop spans 15 amino acids. Germline V CDR1 and CDR2: MGHRA, YSYEKL. V gave up 2 bases and J gave up 3 bases, with 14 bases separating them.

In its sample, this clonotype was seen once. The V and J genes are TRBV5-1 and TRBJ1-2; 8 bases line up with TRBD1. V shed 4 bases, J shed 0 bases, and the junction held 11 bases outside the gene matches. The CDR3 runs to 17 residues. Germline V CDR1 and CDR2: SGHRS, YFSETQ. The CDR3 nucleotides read TGCGCCAGCAGCCAAACAGGGGGTCCCACTCCTAACTATGGCTACACCTTC. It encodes CASSQTGGPTPNYGYTF.

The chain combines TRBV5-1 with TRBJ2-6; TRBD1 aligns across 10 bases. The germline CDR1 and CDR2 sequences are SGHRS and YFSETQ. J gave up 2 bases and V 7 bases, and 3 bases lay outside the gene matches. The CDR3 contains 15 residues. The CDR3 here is CASRQGAAGANVLTF. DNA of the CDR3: TGCGCCAGCCGACAGGGGGCAGCTGGGGCCAACGTCCTGACTTTC. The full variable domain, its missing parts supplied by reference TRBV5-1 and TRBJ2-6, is KAGVTQTPRYLIKTRGQQVTLSCSPISGHRSVSWYQQTPGQGLQFLFEYFSETQRNKGNFPGRFSGRQFSNSRSEMNVSTLELGDSALYLCASRQGAAGANVLTFGAGSRLTVL.

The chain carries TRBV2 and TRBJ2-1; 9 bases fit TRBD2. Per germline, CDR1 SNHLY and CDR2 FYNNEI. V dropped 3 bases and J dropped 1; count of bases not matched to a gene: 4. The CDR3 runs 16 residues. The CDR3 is CASSEASGMSYNEQFF. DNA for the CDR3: TGTGCCAGCAGTGAGGCTAGCGGGATGTCCTACAATGAGCAGTTCTTC.

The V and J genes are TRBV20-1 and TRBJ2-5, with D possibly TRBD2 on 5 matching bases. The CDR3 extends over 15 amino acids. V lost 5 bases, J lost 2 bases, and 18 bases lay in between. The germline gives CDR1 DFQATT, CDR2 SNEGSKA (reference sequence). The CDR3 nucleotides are TGCAGTGCTTTGGACTGGCGGCGGTATCAAGAGACCCAGTACTTC. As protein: CSALDWRRYQETQYF.

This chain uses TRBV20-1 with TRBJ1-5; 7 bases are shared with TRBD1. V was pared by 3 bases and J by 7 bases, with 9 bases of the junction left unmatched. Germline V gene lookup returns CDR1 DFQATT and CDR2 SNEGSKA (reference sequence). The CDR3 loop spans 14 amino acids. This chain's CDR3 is CSASGALGQQPQHF. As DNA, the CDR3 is TGCAGTGCTAGCGGGGCCTTGGGACAGCAGCCCCAGCATTTT.

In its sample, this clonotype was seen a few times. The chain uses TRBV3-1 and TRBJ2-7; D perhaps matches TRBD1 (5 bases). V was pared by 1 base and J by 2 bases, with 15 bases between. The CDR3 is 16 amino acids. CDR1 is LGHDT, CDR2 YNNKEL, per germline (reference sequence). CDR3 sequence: CASSQGEYRSPYEQYF. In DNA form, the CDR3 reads TGTGCCAGCAGCCAAGGTGAATACAGGTCCCCCTACGAGCAGTACTTC.

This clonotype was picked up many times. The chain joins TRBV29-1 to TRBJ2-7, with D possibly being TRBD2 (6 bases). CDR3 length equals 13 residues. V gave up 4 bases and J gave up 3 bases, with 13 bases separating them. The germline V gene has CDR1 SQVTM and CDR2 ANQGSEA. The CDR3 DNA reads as TGCAGCGTTGGGCCTGGGGGGAACTACGAGCAGTACTTC. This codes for CSVGPGGNYEQYF.

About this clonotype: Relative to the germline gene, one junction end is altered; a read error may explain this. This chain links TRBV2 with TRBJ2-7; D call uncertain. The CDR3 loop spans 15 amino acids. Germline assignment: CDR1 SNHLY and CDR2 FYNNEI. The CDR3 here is CASSGGRSNSYKQYF. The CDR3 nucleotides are TGTGCCAGCAGTGGTGGCAGATCAAACTCCTACAAGCAGTACTTC.

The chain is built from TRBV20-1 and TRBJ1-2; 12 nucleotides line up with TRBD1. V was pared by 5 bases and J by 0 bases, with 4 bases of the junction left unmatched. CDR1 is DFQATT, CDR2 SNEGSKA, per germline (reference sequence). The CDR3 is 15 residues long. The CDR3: CSAGTGGDPNYGYTF. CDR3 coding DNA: TGCAGTGCTGGGACAGGGGGCGATCCTAACTATGGCTACACCTTC.

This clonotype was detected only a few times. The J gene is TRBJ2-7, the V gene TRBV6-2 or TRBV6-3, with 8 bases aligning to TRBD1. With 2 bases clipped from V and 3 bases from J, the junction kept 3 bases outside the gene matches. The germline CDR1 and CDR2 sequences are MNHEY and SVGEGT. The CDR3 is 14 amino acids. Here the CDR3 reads CASSYRTGIYEQYF. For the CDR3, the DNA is TGTGCCAGCAGTTACAGGACAGGGATCTACGAGCAGTACTTC.

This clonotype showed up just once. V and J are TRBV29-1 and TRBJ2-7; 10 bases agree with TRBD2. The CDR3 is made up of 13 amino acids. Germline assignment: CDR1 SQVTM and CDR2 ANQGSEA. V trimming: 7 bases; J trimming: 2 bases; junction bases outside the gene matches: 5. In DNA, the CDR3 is TGCAGCGCCCTACTAGCGGGGCCCTACGAGCAGTACTTC. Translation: CSALLAGPYEQYF.

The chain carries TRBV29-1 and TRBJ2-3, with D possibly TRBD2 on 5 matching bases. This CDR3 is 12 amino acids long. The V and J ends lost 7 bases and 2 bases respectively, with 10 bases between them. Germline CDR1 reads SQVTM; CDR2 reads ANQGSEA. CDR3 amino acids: CSAGENTDTQYF. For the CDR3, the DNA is TGCAGCGCTGGGGAGAACACAGATACGCAGTATTTT.